In this sample, the clone carrying this TCR beta chain turned up a few times. Its cognate antigen is unknown. The data were taken from a study of cytomegalovirus exposure and HLA in healthy donors. The CDR3 is made up of 11 amino acids. Per the germline V gene, CDR1 is DFQATT and CDR2 is SNEGSKA (reference sequence). Losses at the gene ends were 3 bases for V and 9 bases for J; bases not matched to a gene: 2. Whole-study findings and limits: It was reported that the classifier diagnosed cytomegalovirus status with high specificity and sensitivity in both the original and validation cohorts.

TCRdb keeps only in-frame clones here, not all; method: immunoSEQ multiplex PCR. The sample comprises 250,000 to 350,000 clones, 75% to 90% of which are singletons, and 0.7% to 0.85% rests with the top ten. This clonotype was obtained from a woman aged 18 to 35 in good health and CMV-seronegative. V and J are TRBV20-1 and TRBJ1-2; 9 bases are a match to TRBD1. What was sequenced was PBMCs. CDR3 residues: CSASDRGSYTF. The CDR3 bases are TGCAGTGCTAGTGACAGGGGGAGCTACACCTTC.